The 27 T cell receptor beta chains below were found in one sample sequenced in a study of T cell responses to AZD1222 COVID-19 vaccine. Only in-frame clones appear in the TCRdb table, and some are missing; sequencing was by immunoSEQ multiplex PCR. The sample has approximately 160,000 clones; more than 70% are singletons. The input for sequencing was peripheral blood, taken on day 0 of AZD1222 vaccination. These TCRs come from an adult in good health.

This chain connects TRBV5-1 to TRBJ2-7; D is perhaps TRBD2 (5 bases). CDR3 length: 16 amino acids. V lost 6 bases and J 1 base, leaving 20 bases between the germline ends. The germline gives CDR1 SGHRS, CDR2 YFSETQ. CDR3 protein: CASTPKEGLGSYEQYF. The CDR3, as DNA: TGCGCCAGCACCCCCAAAGAGGGTCTGGGGTCCTACGAGCAGTACTTC.

The chain joins TRBV27 to TRBJ2-1; no clear D gene. Trimming pared 2 bases from V and 6 bases from J, leaving 8 bases between. Germline lookup yields CDR1 MNHEY and CDR2 SMNVEV (reference sequence). The CDR3 extends over 13 amino acids. The CDR3 sequence: CASSLSGGNEQFF. CDR3 DNA sequence: TGTGCCAGCAGTTTAAGTGGTGGCAATGAGCAGTTCTTC.

V is TRBV5-1 and J is TRBJ2-3; D may be TRBD1 (5 bases). V gave up 2 bases and J gave up 2 bases, with 18 bases separating them. The CDR3 consists of 17 residues. Germline V lookup: CDR1 SGHRS, CDR2 YFSETQ. The CDR3 DNA is TGCGCCAGCAGCTTACTTTCGCGCGACAGATTCACAGATACGCAGTATTTT. It specifies CASSLLSRDRFTDTQYF.

The CDR3 DNA reads as TGTGCCACCAGCGTCGGTAACGGGGAGCTGTTTTTT. It translates to CATSVGNGELFF. The V and J genes are TRBV24-1 and TRBJ2-2; D is unclear. Trimming stripped 7 bases from V and 7 bases from J, with 9 bases between. Germline V gene data show CDR1 as KGHDR and CDR2 as SFDVKD. CDR3 length: 12 residues.

The rearrangement joins TRBV5-1 to TRBJ1-1, with TRBD1 matching over 8 bases. V lost 6 bases to trimming and J lost 5 bases; unmatched junction nucleotides: 15. The germline V gene has CDR1 SGHRS and CDR2 YFSETQ. CDR3 length: 16 amino acids. The CDR3 loop is CASTPTGQGAQTEAFF. Here the CDR3 DNA reads TGCGCCAGCACCCCTACAGGGCAGGGGGCCCAGACTGAAGCTTTCTTT.

This chain connects TRBV6-5 to TRBJ1-2, with 9 bases lining up with TRBD1. The V segment lost 10 bases and the J segment 5 bases; nucleotides outside the gene matches: 14. The CDR3 runs to 15 residues. Germline loops: CDR1 MNHEY, CDR2 SVGAGI. CDR3: CATTRTGVRAYGYTF. For the CDR3, the DNA is TGTGCCACCACCCGGACAGGGGTGAGGGCTTATGGCTACACCTTC.

CDR3 sequence (DNA): TGTGCCAGCAGTTCAGGCTTTGATACGCAGTATTTT. This translates into CASSSGFDTQYF. The chain has TRBV6-5 and TRBJ2-3, with D hard to call. Germline loops: CDR1 MNHEY, CDR2 SVGAGI. The CDR3 length is 12 residues. The ends were cut back, 4 bases at V and 6 bases at J, with 8 bases in the middle.

The chain combines TRBV20-1 with TRBJ2-5; TRBD2 is a possible D gene (5 bases). CDR1 DFQATT and CDR2 SNEGSKA come from the germline V gene (reference sequence). This CDR3 region has 13 residues. Deletions cut 3 bases from V and 5 bases from J, with 13 bases between. The CDR3 DNA sequence: TGCAGTGCTAGTCTAGTCGGGATGGAGACCCAGTACTTC. Protein product: CSASLVGMETQYF.

The chain carries TRBV27 and TRBJ1-1; D remains unclear. The germline V and J ends were trimmed by 1 base and 4 bases, with 7 bases remaining between them. This CDR3 has 13 residues. Germline CDR1 MNHEY, CDR2 SMNVEV (reference sequence). In nucleotides, the CDR3 is TGTGCCAGCAGTTTATGGGAGGGCACTGAAGCTTTCTTT. Its translation: CASSLWEGTEAFF.

The chain has TRBV5-6 and TRBJ1-3; D not certain. CDR1 and CDR2 (germline): SGHDT, YYEEEE. V lost 0 bases to trimming and J lost 5 bases, with 9 bases between them. This CDR3 has 14 amino acids. CDR3 residues: CASSLGRSRNTIYF. DNA for the CDR3: TGTGCCAGCAGCTTGGGGAGGAGCCGAAACACCATATATTTT.

The chain has TRBV24-1 and TRBJ1-5, with D unclear. V was clipped by 3 bases and J by 0 bases, with 5 bases between them. The germline V gene has CDR1 KGHDR and CDR2 SFDVKD. The CDR3 has 14 amino acids. Here the CDR3 DNA reads TGTGCCACCAGTGATATGGGTAGCAATCAGCCCCAGCATTTT. Its translation is CATSDMGSNQPQHF.

This chain uses TRBV7-3 with TRBJ1-1, with D possibly matching TRBD1 (5 bases). The CDR3 is 15 residues long. Germline V gene data show CDR1 as SGHTA and CDR2 as FQGTGA. Trimming left V 1 base short and J 1 base short, with 10 bases between. The DNA for the CDR3 is TGTGCCAGCAGCTTAATAAGGGGCCAGAACACTGAAGCTTTCTTT. The encoded protein is CASSLIRGQNTEAFF. The entire variable domain, with the rest obtained from reference TRBV7-3 and TRBJ1-1, is as follows: GAGVSQTPSNKVTEKGKYVELRCDPISGHTALYWYRQSLGQGPEFLIYFQGTGAADDSGLPNDRFFAVRPEGSVSTLKIQRTERGDSAVYLCASSLIRGQNTEAFFGQGTRLTVV.

This clone turned up a few times. The rearrangement links TRBV4-1 to TRBJ1-5, with 8 bases matching TRBD1. Germline CDR1 MGHRA, CDR2 YSYEKL. V was pared by 4 bases and J by 3 bases, with 11 bases of the junction left unmatched. This CDR3 contains 17 residues. The DNA for the CDR3 is TGCGCCAGCAGCCTGGAAACGACAGGGGTCCTCAATCAGCCCCAGCATTTT. This translates into CASSLETTGVLNQPQHF.

This rearrangement joins TRBV21-1 to TRBJ2-3; the listed D gene, TRBD2, was not tested against the DNA. TRBV21-1 is termed a pseudogene. The CDR3 totals 15 residues. This chain's CDR3 is CASSRLAGVGDTQYF. In DNA form, the CDR3 reads TGTGCCAGCAGCCGACTAGCGGGAGTAGGAGATACGCAGTATTTT.

Concerning this clone: Other DNA sequences in this sample translate to the same CDR3. The chain links TRBV30 to TRBJ1-1; a weak D match, TRBD1 (5 bases). This CDR3 is built from 13 residues. The V and J ends lost 0 bases and 3 bases respectively, with 8 bases between them. Germline CDR1 GTSNPN, CDR2 SVGIG (reference sequence). This CDR3 reads CAWSVRGDTEAFF. CDR3 nucleotide sequence: TGTGCCTGGAGTGTTCGGGGGGACACTGAAGCTTTCTTT.

The chain joins TRBV3-1 (or the pseudogene TRBV3-2) to TRBJ1-5, with TRBD1 matching over 7 bases. CDR1 is LGHDT and CDR2 is YNNKEL in the germline V gene (reference sequence). V shed 4 bases, J shed 2 bases, and the junction held 2 bases outside the gene matches. The CDR3 is 14 residues long. In nucleotides, the CDR3 is TGTGCCAGCAGCCGTGGGACAGGCAATCAGCCCCAGCATTTT. This encodes CASSRGTGNQPQHF.

The chain carries TRBV7-3 and TRBJ1-1, with D unclear. Per the germline V gene, CDR1 is SGHTA and CDR2 is FQGTGA. The CDR3 contains 14 residues. V lost 0 bases and J lost 4, with 9 bases in between. CDR3 nucleotide sequence: TGTGCCAGCAGCTTAACAAGTGGAGGCACTGAAGCTTTCTTT. It specifies CASSLTSGGTEAFF.

The chain couples TRBV23-1 to TRBJ2-2; 7 bases align to TRBD1. TRBV23-1 is annotated as an ORF whose role is uncertain. V dropped 0 bases and J dropped 4; count of bases not matched to a gene: 11. This CDR3 comprises 18 residues. CDR3 nucleotide sequence: TGCGCCAGCAGTCAATCGGGGTCAAGGGGGCGGTTCACCGGGGAGCTGTTTTTT. Translation: CASSQSGSRGRFTGELFF.

This clone occurred once. The chain links TRBV30 to TRBJ2-6; 13 nucleotides agree with TRBD2. This CDR3 has 16 amino acids. Germline V CDR1 and CDR2: GTSNPN, SVGIG (reference sequence). The V and J ends lost 3 bases and 2 bases, in that order; junction bases with no gene match: 1. The CDR3 bases are TGTGCCTGGAGCGGACTAGCGGGAGCTGGGGCCAACGTCCTGACTTTC. Translation: CAWSGLAGAGANVLTF.

CDR3: CASGPAESSYNEQFF. CDR3 coding DNA: TGTGCCAGCGGCCCAGCGGAGAGCTCCTACAATGAGCAGTTCTTC. This rearrangement joins TRBV2 to TRBJ2-1; possibly TRBD2 for D (5 bases). The CDR3 contains 15 residues. Per the germline V gene, CDR1 is SNHLY and CDR2 is FYNNEI. Trimming took 8 bases from V and 0 from J, leaving 14 bases between them.

The chain links TRBV27 to TRBJ2-7, with 11 bases lining up with TRBD2. The CDR3 is 14 residues long. The germline CDR1 and CDR2 sequences are MNHEY and SMNVEV (reference sequence). V gave up 5 bases and J gave up 2 bases; unmatched junction bases: 2. CDR3 DNA: TGTGCCAGCAGTGGGACTAGCGGAGCCTACGAGCAGTACTTC. Translating it yields CASSGTSGAYEQYF.

The chain combines TRBV5-1 with TRBJ2-7, with D unresolved. V dropped 8 bases and J dropped 5 bases, with 11 bases sitting between them. This CDR3 comprises 11 residues. Germline CDR1 is SGHRS and CDR2 is YFSETQ. The CDR3 region is CASSQDHEQYF. The CDR3 nucleotides read TGCGCCAGTAGTCAAGATCACGAGCAGTACTTC.

The chain carries TRBV5-1 and TRBJ2-7; maybe TRBD1 (6 bases). Between the trimmed V and J ends, which lost 2 bases and 2 bases, there was a span of 8 bases. Germline CDR1 SGHRS, CDR2 YFSETQ. The length of the CDR3 is 13 residues. CDR3 residues: CASSFQGPYEQYF. CDR3 bases: TGCGCCAGCAGCTTTCAGGGGCCCTACGAGCAGTACTTC.

This clone showed up just once. The rearrangement links TRBV5-4 to TRBJ2-7; D not resolved. Germline CDR1 is SGHNT and CDR2 is YYREEE (reference sequence). The V and J ends lost 4 bases and 3 bases respectively, with 8 bases between them. The CDR3 runs to 12 residues. The DNA for the CDR3 is TGTGCCAGCAGCATGGACGGCTACGAGCAGTACTTC. Its protein product is CASSMDGYEQYF.

V and J are TRBV9 and TRBJ2-5; D might be TRBD1 or TRBD2, each matching 5 bases. Germline V gene lookup returns CDR1 SGDLS and CDR2 YYNGEE. The V end lost 3 bases, the J end lost 2 bases, and 8 bases lay between the germline ends. CDR3 length: 13 residues. The CDR3 sequence: CASSDGTQETQYF. CDR3 DNA sequence: TGTGCCAGCAGCGATGGGACGCAAGAGACCCAGTACTTC.

The chain employs TRBV6-2 or TRBV6-3 and TRBJ2-5; tentative D call: TRBD2 (6 bases). Germline CDR1 and CDR2: MNHEY and SVGEGT. This CDR3 region has 15 residues. With 4 bases removed from V and 3 bases from J, the gap between germline ends came to 15 bases. The CDR3 DNA follows: TGTGCCAGCAGTTGGGGGTGGCGGGAAAAAGAGACCCAGTACTTC. Residues: CASSWGWREKETQYF.

The gene calls are TRBV6-5 and TRBJ1-2; D possibly corresponds to TRBD1 (6 bases). Looked up from germline, CDR1 is MNHEY and CDR2 is SVGAGI. Trimming left V 0 bases short and J 5 bases short, with 10 bases between. The CDR3 runs 14 residues. The CDR3 coding sequence is TGTGCCAGCAGTTACTCGGGAGGGGGGTATGGCTACACCTTC. It translates to CASSYSGGGYGYTF.